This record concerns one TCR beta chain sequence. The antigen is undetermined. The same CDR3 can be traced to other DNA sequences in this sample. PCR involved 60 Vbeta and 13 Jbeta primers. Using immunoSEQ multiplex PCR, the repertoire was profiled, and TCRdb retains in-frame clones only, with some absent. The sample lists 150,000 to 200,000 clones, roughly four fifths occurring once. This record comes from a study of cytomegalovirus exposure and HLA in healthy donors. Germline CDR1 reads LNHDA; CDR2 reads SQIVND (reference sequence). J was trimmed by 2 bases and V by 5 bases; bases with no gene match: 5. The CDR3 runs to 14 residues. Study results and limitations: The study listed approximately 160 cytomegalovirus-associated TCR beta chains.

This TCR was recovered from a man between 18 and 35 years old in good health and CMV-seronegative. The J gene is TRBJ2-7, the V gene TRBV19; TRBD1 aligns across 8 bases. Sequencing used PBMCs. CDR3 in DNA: TGTGCCAGTAGTTCCGGGACAGGAGCCTACGAGCAGTACTTC. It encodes CASSSGTGAYEQYF.